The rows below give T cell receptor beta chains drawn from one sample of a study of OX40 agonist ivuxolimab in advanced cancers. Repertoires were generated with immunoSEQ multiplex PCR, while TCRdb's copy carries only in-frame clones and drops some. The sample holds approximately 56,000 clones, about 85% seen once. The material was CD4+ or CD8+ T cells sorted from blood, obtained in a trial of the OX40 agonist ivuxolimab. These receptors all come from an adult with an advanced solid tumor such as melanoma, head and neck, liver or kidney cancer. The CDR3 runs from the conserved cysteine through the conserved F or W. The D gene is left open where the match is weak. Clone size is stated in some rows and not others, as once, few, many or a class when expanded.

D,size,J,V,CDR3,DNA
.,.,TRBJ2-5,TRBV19,CASSISARWGQETQYF,TGTGCCAGTAGTATATCGGCCAGATGGGGCCAAGAGACCCAGTACTTC
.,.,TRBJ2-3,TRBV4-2,CASSQDEAGFTDTQYF,TGTGCCAGCAGCCAAGATGAGGCGGGCTTCACAGATACGCAGTATTTT
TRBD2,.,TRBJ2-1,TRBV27,CASCLIAGLCNEQFF,TGTGCCAGCTGCCTAATAGCGGGGTTGTGCAATGAGCAGTTCTTC
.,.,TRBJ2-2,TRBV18,CATRYPSTGELFF,TGTGCCACTCGATATCCTAGTACCGGGGAGCTGTTTTTT
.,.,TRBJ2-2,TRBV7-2,CASSSGRTESGTSGELFF,TGTGCCAGCAGCTCGGGGAGGACCGAAAGTGGGACGAGCGGGGAGCTGTTTTTT
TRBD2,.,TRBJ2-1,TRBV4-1,CASSQDSSGVNNEQFF,TGCGCCAGCAGCCAAGATTCCAGCGGGGTAAACAATGAGCAGTTCTTC
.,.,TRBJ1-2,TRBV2,CASSAAVEYGYTF,TGTGCCAGCAGTGCCGCGGTTGAGTATGGCTACACCTTC
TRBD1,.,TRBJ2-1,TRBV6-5,CASPPGQIYNEQFF,TGTGCCAGCCCCCCGGGACAGATCTACAATGAGCAGTTCTTC
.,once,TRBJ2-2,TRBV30,CAWHTGLSTGELFF,TGTGCCTGGCATACGGGACTCAGCACCGGGGAGCTGTTTTTT
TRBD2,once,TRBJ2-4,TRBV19,CLSPRNLAGGREAKNIQYF,TGTCTCTCCCCCAGAAATCTAGCGGGGGGGCGGGAAGCCAAAAACATTCAGTACTTC
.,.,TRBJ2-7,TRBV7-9,CASSLAWGYEQYF,TGTGCCAGCAGCTTAGCCTGGGGGTACGAGCAGTACTTC
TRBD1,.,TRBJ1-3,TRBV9,CASSVDREVRGLSGNTIYF,TGTGCCAGCAGCGTAGATAGAGAGGTCAGGGGGCTCTCTGGAAACACCATATATTTT
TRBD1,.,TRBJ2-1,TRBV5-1,CASSLGQGYNEQFF,TGCGCCAGCAGCTTGGGACAGGGCTACAATGAGCAGTTCTTC
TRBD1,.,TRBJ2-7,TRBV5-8,CASSVWTGGPSYEQYF,TGTGCCAGCAGCGTGTGGACAGGGGGACCTTCCTACGAGCAGTACTTC
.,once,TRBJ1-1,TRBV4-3,CASSQDSGGWTEAFF,TGCGCCAGCAGCCAAGATTCCGGGGGATGGACTGAAGCTTTCTTT
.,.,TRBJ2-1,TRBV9,CASSVEGGGSYNEQFF,TGTGCCAGCAGCGTAGAAGGTGGGGGATCCTACAATGAGCAGTTCTTC
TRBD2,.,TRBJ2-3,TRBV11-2,CASSLDEWTSTDTQYF,TGTGCCAGCAGCTTAGACGAATGGACTAGTACAGATACGCAGTATTTT
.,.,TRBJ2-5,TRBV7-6,CASSPGFGEEEETQYF,TGTGCCAGCAGTCCAGGGTTCGGGGAAGAGGAAGAGACCCAGTACTTC
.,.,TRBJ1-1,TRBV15,CATSRDRPGNTEAFF,TGTGCCACCAGCAGAGATCGCCCAGGGAACACTGAAGCTTTCTTT
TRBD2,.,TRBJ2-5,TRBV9,CASSVGGGQETQYF,TGTGCCAGCAGCGTCGGCGGGGGTCAAGAGACCCAGTACTTC
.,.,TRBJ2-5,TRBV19,CASSPGWGAQYF,TGTGCCAGTAGTCCCGGTTGGGGGGCCCAGTACTTC
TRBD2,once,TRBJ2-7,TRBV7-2,CASSATALTSALWTYEQYF,TGTGCCAGCAGCGCCACCGCGCTGACTAGCGCCCTTTGGACCTACGAGCAGTACTTC
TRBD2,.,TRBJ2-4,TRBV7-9,CASSPPLAGGKNIQYF,TGTGCCAGCAGCCCCCCCCTAGCGGGGGGTAAAAACATTCAGTACTTC
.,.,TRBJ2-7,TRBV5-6,CASSLGLEQYF,TGTGCCAGCAGCTTGGGGTTAGAGCAGTACTTC
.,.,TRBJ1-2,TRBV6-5,CASTDAGKDGYTF,TGTGCCAGCACCGACGCAGGGAAGGATGGCTACACCTTC
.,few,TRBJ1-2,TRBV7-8,CASSSQEGIYGYTF,TGTGCCAGCAGCAGCCAGGAAGGAATCTATGGCTACACCTTC
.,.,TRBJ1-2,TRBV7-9,CASSLWDYGYTF,TGTGCCAGCAGCTTATGGGATTATGGCTACACCTTC
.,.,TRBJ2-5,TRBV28,CASSLRGSVGTQYF,TGTGCCAGCAGCCTGAGGGGGAGTGTTGGGACCCAGTACTTC
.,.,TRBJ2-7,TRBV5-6,CASSHGAAGGYEQYF,TGTGCCAGCAGCCATGGGGCAGCGGGCGGCTACGAGCAGTACTTC
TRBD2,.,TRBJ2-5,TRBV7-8,CASSNRLADQETQYF,TGTGCCAGCAGCAACAGACTAGCGGACCAAGAGACCCAGTACTTC
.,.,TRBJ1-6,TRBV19,CASSIVPGLERTYNSPLHF,TGTGCCAGTAGTATAGTTCCCGGACTTGAACGAACCTATAATTCACCCCTCCACTTT
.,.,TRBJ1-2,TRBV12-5,CASGDGSYGYTF,TGTGCTAGTGGTGACGGCTCCTATGGCTACACCTTC
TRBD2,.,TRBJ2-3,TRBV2,CASSEGAGVTDTQYF,TGTGCCAGCAGTGAGGGAGCGGGGGTTACAGATACGCAGTATTTT
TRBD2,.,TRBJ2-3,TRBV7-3,CASSPSGGAADTQYF,TGTGCCAGCAGCCCTAGCGGGGGGGCGGCAGATACGCAGTATTTT
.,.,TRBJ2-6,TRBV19,CASSADSSGANVLTF,TGTGCCAGTAGTGCGGACAGCTCTGGGGCCAACGTCCTGACTTTC
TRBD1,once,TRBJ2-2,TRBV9,CASSPGQVRNTGELFF,TGTGCCAGCAGCCCAGGACAGGTTCGGAACACCGGGGAGCTGTTTTTT
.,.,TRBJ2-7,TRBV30,CAWSEGPAYGRYF,TGTGCCTGGAGCGAAGGGCCTGCTTACGGTCGATACTTC
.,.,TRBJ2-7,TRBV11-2,CASSYTGTPSYEQYF,TGTGCCAGCAGTTATACAGGGACCCCTAGCTACGAGCAGTACTTC
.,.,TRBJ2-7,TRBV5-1,CASSLGQSYEQYF,TGCGCCAGCAGCTTGGGGCAGTCCTACGAGCAGTACTTC
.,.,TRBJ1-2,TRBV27,CASSNYGYTF,TGTGCCAGCAGTAACTATGGCTACACCTTC
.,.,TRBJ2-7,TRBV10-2,CASSYNSYEQYF,TGCGCCAGCAGTTATAACTCCTACGAGCAGTACTTC
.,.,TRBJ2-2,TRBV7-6,CASSLAEGINTGELFF,TGTGCCAGCAGCTTAGCCGAGGGAATTAACACCGGGGAGCTGTTTTTT
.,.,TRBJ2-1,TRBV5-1,CASSLAQGHNEQFF,TGCGCCAGCAGCTTGGCACAGGGACACAATGAGCAGTTCTTC
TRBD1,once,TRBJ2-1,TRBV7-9,CASSEGTVAYNEQFF,TGTGCCAGCAGCGAAGGGACAGTGGCATACAATGAGCAGTTCTTC
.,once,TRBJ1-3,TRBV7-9,CASSPRILGNTIYF,TGTGCCAGCAGCCCTAGGATCCTCGGAAACACCATATATTTT
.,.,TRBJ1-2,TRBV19,CASSMARRNYGYTF,TGTGCCAGTAGTATGGCCAGGCGAAACTATGGCTACACCTTC
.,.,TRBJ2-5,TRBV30,CAWSGGGRRSNF,TGTGCCTGGAGTGGAGGGGGGCGCCGGTCTAACTTC
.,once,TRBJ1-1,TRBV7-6,CASSLALEVGTEAFF,TGTGCCAGCAGCTTAGCGCTGGAAGTTGGGACTGAAGCTTTCTTT
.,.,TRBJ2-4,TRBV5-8,CASSLPNVPAKNIQYF,TGTGCCAGCAGCCTCCCCAACGTCCCAGCCAAAAACATTCAGTACTTC
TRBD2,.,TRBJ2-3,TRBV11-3,CASSSAGGPKDTQYF,TGTGCCAGCAGCTCAGCGGGGGGGCCGAAAGATACGCAGTATTTT
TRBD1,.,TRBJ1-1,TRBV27,CASSSDREGNTEAFF,TGTGCCAGCAGCTCCGACAGGGAGGGGAACACTGAAGCTTTCTTT
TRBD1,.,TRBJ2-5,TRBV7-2,CASSSPSAGGVLEETQYF,TGTGCCAGCAGCTCCCCATCAGCAGGGGGCGTCTTGGAAGAGACCCAGTACTTC